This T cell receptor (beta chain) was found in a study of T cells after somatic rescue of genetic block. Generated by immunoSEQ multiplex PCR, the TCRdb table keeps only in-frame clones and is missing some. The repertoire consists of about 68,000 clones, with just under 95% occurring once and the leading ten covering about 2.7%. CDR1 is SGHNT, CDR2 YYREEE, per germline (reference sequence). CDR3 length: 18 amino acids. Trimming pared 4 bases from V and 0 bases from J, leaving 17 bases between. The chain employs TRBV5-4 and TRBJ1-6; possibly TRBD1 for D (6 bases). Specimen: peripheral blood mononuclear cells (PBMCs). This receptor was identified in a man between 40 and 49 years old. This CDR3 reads CASSAFRGESSYNSPLHF. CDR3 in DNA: TGTGCCAGCAGCGCCTTCAGGGGAGAAAGCTCCTATAATTCACCCCTCCACTTT.